These 2 T cell receptor beta chains were all obtained from the same sample, sequenced in a study of spatial heterogeneity in lung cancer. TCRdb called the 5' RACE reads again in MiXCR, with one record for every CDR3 protein. This sample has approximately 13,000 distinct CDR3 sequences, with about 4.6% found just once. Study-wide results and limits: Mutation counts in tumors were tracked by counts of expanded intratumoral alpha and beta TCRs.

The time point denotes: sample taken at primary tumor resection. These receptors are not linked to any known antigen. Sample: lung tumor tissue, taken at surgery. The receptor set was obtained from a male donor with early-stage non-small cell lung cancer.

Remarks on this clonotype: This beta chain turned up in a library designed for alpha chains; as an off-target read, its abundance says little. The genes are TRBV3-1 and TRBJ1-2; D remains unclear. Trimming left V 2 bases short and J 6 bases short, with 7 bases between. The CDR3 loop spans 12 amino acids. Germline loops: CDR1 LGHDT, CDR2 YNNKEL (reference sequence). The CDR3 DNA is TGTGCCAGCAGCCAACTTGGGGATGGCTACACCTTC. As protein: CASSQLGDGYTF.

This clonotype was seen a few times. The library was designed around alpha chains, so this beta chain is a stray read whose abundance carries little weight. The chain recombines TRBV19 with TRBJ1-5; 7 bases are a match to TRBD1. This CDR3 has 13 residues. In germline, CDR1 is LNHDA, CDR2 SQIVND (reference sequence). V lost 4 bases to trimming and J lost 12 bases; unmatched junction nucleotides: 9. Here the CDR3 reads CASSKQGQQSQHF. The CDR3 nucleotides read TGTGCCAGTAGTAAACAGGGGCAACAGAGCCAGCATTTT.